The T cell receptor (beta chain) under discussion was sequenced for a study of T cell repertoires and HLA-DP antigens. Overall study: Alloreactive CD4+ T cells targeted HLA-DP on transduced HeLa. Alloantigens: one with one groove difference and one with over 9 differences versus self.

Sequencing was performed with immunoSEQ multiplex PCR; in TCRdb, only in-frame clones are kept and a portion is missing. The sample shows around 90,000 clones, approximately 89% of them seen only once. This CDR3 has 15 amino acids. The V and J ends lost 0 bases and 4 bases, in that order; junction bases with no gene match: 0. Per the germline V gene, CDR1 is SGHTS and CDR2 is YDEGEE. A remark on this clone: The target antigen is unknown.

J is TRBJ1-6 and V is TRBV5-8, with 8 bases aligning to TRBD1. Specimen: CD4+ T cells from PBMCs. The source is a middle-aged man in good health and CMV-seronegative. In DNA form, the CDR3 reads TGTGCCAGCAGCTTGGGGACAGGGTATAATTCACCCCTCCACTTT. This encodes CASSLGTGYNSPLHF.